This is a list of T cell receptor beta chains from one sample in a study of monozygotic twins with inflammatory bowel disease. TCRdb reworked the 5' RACE reads into one entry per CDR3 protein, no DNA. Seen in this sample are 200,000 to 250,000 distinct CDR3 sequences; the ten most common clones hold less than 9%. Sequenced material: blood. These receptors all come from a human donor with ulcerative colitis or Crohn's disease, or a healthy co-twin of an affected twin (not recorded which). Both conserved end residues are part of each CDR3. Each record gives: V gene, J gene, CDR3 protein.

v_call: TRBV10-3
j_call: TRBJ2-5
cdr3_aa: CAISGTAQETQYF

v_call: TRBV6-2/TRBV6-3
j_call: TRBJ2-1
cdr3_aa: CASSYPADGRHDEQFF

v_call: TRBV4-3
j_call: TRBJ2-7
cdr3_aa: CAISQDRRNLIYEQYF

v_call: TRBV4-1
j_call: TRBJ1-1
cdr3_aa: CASSQIPPGGRMNTEAFF

v_call: TRBV20-1
j_call: TRBJ2-1
cdr3_aa: CGGGQGIEQFF

v_call: TRBV4-3
j_call: TRBJ2-2
cdr3_aa: CASSQKRDRGNGELFF

v_call: TRBV7-3
j_call: TRBJ2-7
cdr3_aa: CASSRDQAYEQYF

v_call: TRBV5-1
j_call: TRBJ2-2
cdr3_aa: CASSRSGWSGELFF

v_call: TRBV20-1
j_call: TRBJ2-3
cdr3_aa: CSVTGGTDTQYF

v_call: TRBV5-1
j_call: TRBJ1-1
cdr3_aa: CASRWDSQNTEAFF

v_call: TRBV6-4
j_call: TRBJ1-2
cdr3_aa: CASREKLGPNYGYTF

v_call: TRBV5-1
j_call: TRBJ2-5
cdr3_aa: CASSIRADQETQYF

v_call: TRBV7-2
j_call: TRBJ2-7
cdr3_aa: CASSFPLSYEQYF

v_call: TRBV7-2
j_call: TRBJ2-3
cdr3_aa: CASSFRGGFEDTQYF

v_call: TRBV12-3/TRBV12-4
j_call: TRBJ2-2
cdr3_aa: CASMTSHRTGELFF

v_call: TRBV7-2
j_call: TRBJ2-7
cdr3_aa: CASSPNLPLEQYF

v_call: TRBV5-1
j_call: TRBJ1-1
cdr3_aa: CASSLGSMNTEAFF

v_call: TRBV6-1
j_call: TRBJ2-3
cdr3_aa: CASSHDPSTDTQYF

v_call: TRBV6-1
j_call: TRBJ2-3
cdr3_aa: CASTGNLYTQYF

v_call: TRBV6-2/TRBV6-3
j_call: TRBJ1-1
cdr3_aa: CASSWTGLGTEAFF

v_call: TRBV18
j_call: TRBJ1-1
cdr3_aa: CASSPQDGPNTEAFF

v_call: TRBV2
j_call: TRBJ2-1
cdr3_aa: CASSFLLDRAYNEQFF

v_call: TRBV4-2
j_call: TRBJ2-3
cdr3_aa: CASSQVPGAGGTDTQYF

v_call: TRBV5-1
j_call: TRBJ2-3
cdr3_aa: CASSLVGTSGNTDTQYF

v_call: TRBV5-1
j_call: TRBJ2-2
cdr3_aa: CASSLTPWTSGGDGELFF

v_call: TRBV29-1
j_call: TRBJ2-3
cdr3_aa: CSGGHREDTQYF

v_call: TRBV7-9
j_call: TRBJ2-1
cdr3_aa: CASSISSYNEQFF

v_call: TRBV4-1
j_call: TRBJ1-1
cdr3_aa: CASSQDGDTEAFF

v_call: TRBV20-1
j_call: TRBJ2-1
cdr3_aa: CSARDGTLAYNEQFF

v_call: TRBV20-1
j_call: TRBJ2-1
cdr3_aa: CSAWRGVNEQFF

v_call: TRBV20-1
j_call: TRBJ2-3
cdr3_aa: CSASQREGSTDTQYF

v_call: TRBV7-2
j_call: TRBJ2-1
cdr3_aa: CASSVPSYNEQFF

v_call: TRBV6-2/TRBV6-3
j_call: TRBJ2-7
cdr3_aa: CASSYSTVRTDLYEQYF

v_call: TRBV9
j_call: TRBJ1-2
cdr3_aa: CASSVTWNYGYTF

v_call: TRBV2
j_call: TRBJ2-3
cdr3_aa: CAIPREGADTQYF

v_call: TRBV6-5
j_call: TRBJ1-1
cdr3_aa: CASSYSGTANTEAFF

v_call: TRBV6-5
j_call: TRBJ2-7
cdr3_aa: CASSLGGAGQSSYEQYF

v_call: TRBV5-1
j_call: TRBJ2-1
cdr3_aa: CASSPSRSGGGDNEQFF

v_call: TRBV4-1
j_call: TRBJ1-2
cdr3_aa: CASSPRAGYGYTF

v_call: TRBV5-1
j_call: TRBJ1-1
cdr3_aa: CASSFEQGLPEAFF

v_call: TRBV19
j_call: TRBJ2-1
cdr3_aa: CASSVSGYNEQFF

v_call: TRBV5-1
j_call: TRBJ1-5
cdr3_aa: CASSLGDPGNQPQHF

v_call: TRBV4-1
j_call: TRBJ2-3
cdr3_aa: CASSQEASSGYTQYF

v_call: TRBV5-5
j_call: TRBJ2-1
cdr3_aa: CASTEDGSSYNEQFF

v_call: TRBV5-1
j_call: TRBJ1-4
cdr3_aa: CASSSTTGLNEKLFF

v_call: TRBV20-1
j_call: TRBJ2-7
cdr3_aa: CSASPSGRHEYEQYF

v_call: TRBV6-5
j_call: TRBJ2-7
cdr3_aa: CASSSIGLAGGYEQYF

v_call: TRBV7-3
j_call: TRBJ1-1
cdr3_aa: CASSLRSRNVNTEAFF

v_call: TRBV30
j_call: TRBJ1-5
cdr3_aa: CAWSPSRGMAQHF